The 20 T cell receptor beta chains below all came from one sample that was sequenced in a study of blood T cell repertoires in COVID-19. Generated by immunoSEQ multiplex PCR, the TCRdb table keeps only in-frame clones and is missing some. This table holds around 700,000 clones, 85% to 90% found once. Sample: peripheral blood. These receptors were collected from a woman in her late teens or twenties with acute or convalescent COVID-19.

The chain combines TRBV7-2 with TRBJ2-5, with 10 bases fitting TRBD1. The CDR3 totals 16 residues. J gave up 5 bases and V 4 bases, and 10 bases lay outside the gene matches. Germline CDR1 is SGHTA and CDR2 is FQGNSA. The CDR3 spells CASSYPRTGGIETQYF. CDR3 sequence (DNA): TGTGCCAGCAGCTATCCCCGGACAGGGGGTATCGAGACCCAGTACTTC.

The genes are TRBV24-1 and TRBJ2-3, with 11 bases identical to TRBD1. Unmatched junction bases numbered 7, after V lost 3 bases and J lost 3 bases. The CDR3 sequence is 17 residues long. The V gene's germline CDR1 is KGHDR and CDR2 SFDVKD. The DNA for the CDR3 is TGTGCCACCAGTGATCCGGGACAGGGGGTAGCGACAGATACGCAGTATTTT. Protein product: CATSDPGQGVATDTQYF.

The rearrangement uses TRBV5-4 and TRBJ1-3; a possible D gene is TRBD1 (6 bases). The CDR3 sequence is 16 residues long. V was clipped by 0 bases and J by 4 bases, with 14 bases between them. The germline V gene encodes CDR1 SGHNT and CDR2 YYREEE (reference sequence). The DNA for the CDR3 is TGTGCCAGCAGCTTGGATAGGGGGAATTTGGGAAACACCATATATTTT. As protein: CASSLDRGNLGNTIYF.

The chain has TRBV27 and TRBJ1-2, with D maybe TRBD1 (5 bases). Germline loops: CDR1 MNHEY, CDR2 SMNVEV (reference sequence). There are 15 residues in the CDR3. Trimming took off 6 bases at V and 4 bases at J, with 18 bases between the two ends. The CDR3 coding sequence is TGTGCCAGCAGCCCCTTCGTGTCAGGGCCCTATGGCTACACCTTC. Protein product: CASSPFVSGPYGYTF.

This chain's CDR3 is CASSQGGGHHYGYTF. In nucleotides, the CDR3 is TGTGCCAGCAGCCAAGGGGGGGGGCATCACTATGGCTACACCTTC. The J gene is TRBJ1-2, the V gene TRBV3-1 (or the pseudogene TRBV3-2), with D maybe TRBD1 (6 bases). The CDR3 extends over 15 amino acids. V was trimmed by 1 base and J by 3 bases, leaving 12 bases between them. The germline CDR1 and CDR2 sequences are LGHDT and YNNKEL (reference sequence).

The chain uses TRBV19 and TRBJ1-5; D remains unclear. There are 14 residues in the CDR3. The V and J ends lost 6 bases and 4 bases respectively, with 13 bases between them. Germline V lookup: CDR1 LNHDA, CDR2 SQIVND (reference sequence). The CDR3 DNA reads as TGTGCCAGTAGCGGCGGGCTTCTGAATCAGCCCCAGCATTTT. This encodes CASSGGLLNQPQHF.

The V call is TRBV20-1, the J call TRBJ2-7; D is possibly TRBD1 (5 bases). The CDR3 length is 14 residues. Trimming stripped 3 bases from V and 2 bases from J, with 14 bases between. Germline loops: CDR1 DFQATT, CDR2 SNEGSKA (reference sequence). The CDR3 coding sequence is TGCAGTGCTAGTGGTAGGGGTTTCACCTACGAGCAGTACTTC. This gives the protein CSASGRGFTYEQYF.

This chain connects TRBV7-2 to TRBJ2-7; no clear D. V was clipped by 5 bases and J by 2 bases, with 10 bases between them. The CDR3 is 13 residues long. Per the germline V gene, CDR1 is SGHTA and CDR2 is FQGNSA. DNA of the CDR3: TGTGCCAGCAGCCGAGAGGTTACCTACGAGCAGTACTTC. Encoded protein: CASSREVTYEQYF.

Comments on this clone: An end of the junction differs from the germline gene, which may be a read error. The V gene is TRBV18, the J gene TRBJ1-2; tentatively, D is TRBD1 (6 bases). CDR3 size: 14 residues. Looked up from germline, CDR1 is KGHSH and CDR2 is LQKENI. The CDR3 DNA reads TGTGCCAGCTCTCCACCGACAGGCGAGTATGGCTACACCTTC. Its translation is CASSPPTGEYGYTF.

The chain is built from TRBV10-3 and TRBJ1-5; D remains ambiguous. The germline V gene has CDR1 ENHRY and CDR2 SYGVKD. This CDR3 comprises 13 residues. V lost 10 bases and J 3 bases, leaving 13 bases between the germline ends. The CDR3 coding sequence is TGTGCCACCCCCCGAGGATACAATCAGCCCCAGCATTTT. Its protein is CATPRGYNQPQHF.

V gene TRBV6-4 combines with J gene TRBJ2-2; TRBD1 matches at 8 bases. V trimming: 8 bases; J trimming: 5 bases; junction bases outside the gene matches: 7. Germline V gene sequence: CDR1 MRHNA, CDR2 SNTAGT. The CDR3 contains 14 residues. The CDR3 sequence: CASRTGSGTGELFF. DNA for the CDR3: TGTGCCAGCCGGACAGGGTCGGGAACCGGGGAGCTGTTTTTT.

CDR3 residues: CASSPDRRLDRWYF. CDR3 nucleotide sequence: TGTGCCAGCTCACCAGATCGAAGGTTGGACAGGTGGTATTTT. The chain joins TRBV18 to TRBJ2-3, with 7 bases fitting TRBD1. Germline V gene lookup returns CDR1 KGHSH and CDR2 LQKENI. J gave up 14 bases and V 2 bases, and 13 bases lay outside the gene matches. CDR3 length equals 14 residues.

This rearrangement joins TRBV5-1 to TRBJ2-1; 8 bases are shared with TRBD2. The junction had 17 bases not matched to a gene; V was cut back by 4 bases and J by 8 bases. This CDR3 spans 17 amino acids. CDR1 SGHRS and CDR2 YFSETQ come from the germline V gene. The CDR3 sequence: CASSRPGNSGVYDEQFF. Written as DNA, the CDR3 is TGCGCCAGCAGCCGCCCAGGCAATAGCGGGGTTTACGATGAGCAGTTCTTC. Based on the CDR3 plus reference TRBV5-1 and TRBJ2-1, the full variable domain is KAGVTQTPRYLIKTRGQQVTLSCSPISGHRSVSWYQQTPGQGLQFLFEYFSETQRNKGNFPGRFSGRQFSNSRSEMNVSTLELGDSALYLCASSRPGNSGVYDEQFFGPGTRLTVL.

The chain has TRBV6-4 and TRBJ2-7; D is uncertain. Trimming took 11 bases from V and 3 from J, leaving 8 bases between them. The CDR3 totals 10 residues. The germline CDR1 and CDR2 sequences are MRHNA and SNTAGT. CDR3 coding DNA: TGTGCCCGCGTCTACTACGAGCAGTACTTC. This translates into CARVYYEQYF.

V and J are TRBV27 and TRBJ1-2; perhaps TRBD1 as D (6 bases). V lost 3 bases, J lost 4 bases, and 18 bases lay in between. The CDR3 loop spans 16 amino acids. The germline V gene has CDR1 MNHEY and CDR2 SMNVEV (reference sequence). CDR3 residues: CASSFSSGDYSYGYTF. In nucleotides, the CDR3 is TGTGCCAGCAGTTTTAGTTCAGGGGACTACTCCTATGGCTACACCTTC.

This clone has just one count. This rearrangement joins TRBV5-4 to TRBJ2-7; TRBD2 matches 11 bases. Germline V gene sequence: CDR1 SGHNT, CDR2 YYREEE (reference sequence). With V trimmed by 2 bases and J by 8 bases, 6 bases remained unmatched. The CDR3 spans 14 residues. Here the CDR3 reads CASSFSSGGIQQYF. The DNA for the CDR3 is TGTGCCAGCAGCTTCTCTAGCGGGGGGATTCAGCAGTACTTC. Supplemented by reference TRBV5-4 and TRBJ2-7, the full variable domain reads ETGVTQSPTHLIKTRGQQVTLRCSSQSGHNTVSWYQQALGQGPQFIFQYYREEENGRGNFPPRFSGLQFPNYSSELNVNALELDDSALYLCASSFSSGGIQQYFGPGTRLTVT.

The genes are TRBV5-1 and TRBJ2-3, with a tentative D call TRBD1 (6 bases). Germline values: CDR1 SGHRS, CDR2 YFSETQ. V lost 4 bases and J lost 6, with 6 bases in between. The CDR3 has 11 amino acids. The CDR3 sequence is CASSQGDTQYF. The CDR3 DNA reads TGCGCCAGCAGCCAGGGGGATACGCAGTATTTT. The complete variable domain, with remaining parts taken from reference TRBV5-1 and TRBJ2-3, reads KAGVTQTPRYLIKTRGQQVTLSCSPISGHRSVSWYQQTPGQGLQFLFEYFSETQRNKGNFPGRFSGRQFSNSRSEMNVSTLELGDSALYLCASSQGDTQYFGPGTRLTVL.

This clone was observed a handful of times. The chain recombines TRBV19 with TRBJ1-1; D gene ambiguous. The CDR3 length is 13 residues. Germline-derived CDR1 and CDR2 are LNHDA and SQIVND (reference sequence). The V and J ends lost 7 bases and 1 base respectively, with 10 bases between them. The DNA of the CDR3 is TGTGCCAGTATGGGCGCCGGGAACACTGAAGCTTTCTTT. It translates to CASMGAGNTEAFF.

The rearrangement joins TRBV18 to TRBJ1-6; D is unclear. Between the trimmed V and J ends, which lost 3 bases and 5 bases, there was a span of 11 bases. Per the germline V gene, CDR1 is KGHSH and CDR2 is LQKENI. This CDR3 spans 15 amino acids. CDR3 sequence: CASSPGSLDNSPLHF. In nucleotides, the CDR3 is TGTGCCAGCTCACCGGGGAGTTTGGATAATTCACCCCTCCACTTT.

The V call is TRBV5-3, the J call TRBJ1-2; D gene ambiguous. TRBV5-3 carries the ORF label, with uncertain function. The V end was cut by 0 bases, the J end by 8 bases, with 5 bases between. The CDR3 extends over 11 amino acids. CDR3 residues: CARSLGGGYTF. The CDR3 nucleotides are TGTGCCAGAAGCTTGGGCGGCGGCTACACCTTC.